These T cell receptor beta chains were read from a single sample in a study of CD8 T cells in ankylosing spondylitis. TCRdb ran MiXCR on the 5' RACE reads and lists one entry per CDR3 protein. The table has 350,000 to 450,000 distinct CDR3 sequences, about 24% seen once. Source material: blood, either unsorted or a sorted T cell fraction (not recorded which). These receptors originate from a male donor with ankylosing spondylitis. Each CDR3 is given with its conserved first and last residue. D genes are given only for firm matches. Clone size is not always given. Where it is, it says once, few, many or a class for expanded clones.

length,D,J,size,V,DNA,CDR3
15,TRBD1,TRBJ1-4,.,TRBV7-2,TGTGCCAGCAGCTCCTGGACAGGGGCTAATGAAAAACTGTTTTTT,CASSSWTGANEKLFF
14,TRBD1,TRBJ2-5,.,TRBV30,TGTGCCTGGACCATAAGCGGGACAGGGGAGACCCAGTACTTC,CAWTISGTGETQYF
12,TRBD1,TRBJ2-1,many,TRBV2,TGCGCCAGCAGCGCACAGGGGAATGAGCAGTTCTTC,CASSAQGNEQFF
14,.,TRBJ1-1,.,TRBV7-9,TGTGCCAGCAGCTTAGAGGTAGAAGGTACTGAAGCTTTCTTT,CASSLEVEGTEAFF
13,TRBD2,TRBJ2-1,.,TRBV6-1,TGTGCCAGCAGAGGACTAGCTGGCAATGAGCAGTTCTTC,CASRGLAGNEQFF
13,.,TRBJ2-7,.,TRBV11-2,TGTGCCAGCAGGAAGGATAACTCCTACGAGCAGTACTTC,CASRKDNSYEQYF
14,.,TRBJ1-1,few,TRBV5-1,TGCGCCAGCAGCTTGGAGGCCCGGGGGGCTGAAGCTTTCTTT,CASSLEARGAEAFF
14,.,TRBJ1-5,.,TRBV29-1,TGCAGCGTTGCGGACGCCTATAGCAATCAGCCCCAGCATTTT,CSVADAYSNQPQHF
15,TRBD1,TRBJ1-6,.,TRBV4-1,TGCGCCAGCAGCCCCCGGGACAGGGAAAATTCACCCCTCCACTTT,CASSPRDRENSPLHF
14,TRBD1,TRBJ1-4,.,TRBV7-9,TGTGCCAGCAGCGGCAGGGGGCTGGGTGAAAAACTGTTTTTT,CASSGRGLGEKLFF